These 32 T cell receptor beta chains were sequenced from one sample in a study of metastatic and nonmetastatic thyroid tumors. MiXCR re-clonotyped the PCR reads for TCRdb. The table shows tens of thousands of clones, with over 25% occurring only once. Thyroid surgery had not been preceded by any treatment in any patient. The sequencing input was blood. All receptors derive from a male donor with papillary thyroid cancer or a benign thyroid nodule (not recorded which). Some clones in this sample may be carry-over from other donors' samples.

The genes are TRBV20-1 and TRBJ2-1; D perhaps matches TRBD2 (6 bases). The CDR3 has 13 residues. The V gene's germline CDR1 is DFQATT and CDR2 SNEGSKA (reference sequence). DNA of the CDR3: TGCGGGGGGAGCCGGGGAGGAGACAATGAGCAGTTCTTC. It yields the protein CGGSRGGDNEQFF.

This clone was seen ten or more times. The rearrangement uses TRBV19 and TRBJ2-1; 9 nucleotides align to TRBD2. Germline V gene sequence: CDR1 LNHDA, CDR2 SQIVND (reference sequence). This CDR3 has 17 amino acids. The V and J ends lost 0 bases and 0 bases, in that order; junction bases with no gene match: 3. CDR3 in DNA: TGTGCCAGTAGTATAGAGGGTAGCGGGAGCTCCTACAATGAGCAGTTCTTC. This sequence encodes CASSIEGSGSSYNEQFF.

The table lists this clone with many counts. This may arise from a read error, as a much more abundant clone is one base away. V usage is TRBV19 and J usage is TRBJ2-3, with D uncertain. Trimming cost V 5 bases and J 7 bases, with 10 bases left between them. This CDR3 has 12 residues. Germline CDR1 LNHDA, CDR2 SQIVND (reference sequence). For the CDR3, the DNA is TGTGCCAGTAGTGATAGCAGGTATACGCAGTATTTT. Its protein product is CASSDSRYTQYF.

This clone has a handful of counts. The rearrangement joins TRBV28 to TRBJ2-2, with unresolved D. Per the germline V gene, CDR1 is MDHEN and CDR2 is SYDVKM. V dropped 3 bases and J dropped 1 base, with 12 bases sitting between them. The CDR3 contains 16 residues. This CDR3 reads CASSLPLLKNTGELFF. The CDR3 nucleotides are TGTGCCAGCAGTTTGCCCCTGTTAAAGAACACCGGGGAGCTGTTTTTT.

Ten or more counts support this clone. The genes are TRBV29-1 and TRBJ1-4; no clear D. The germline V gene has CDR1 SQVTM and CDR2 ANQGSEA. Trimming pared 4 bases from V and 3 bases from J, leaving 12 bases between. CDR3 length equals 14 residues. CDR3 coding DNA: TGCAGCGTTGCCGGTACGGCTTCTAATGAAAAACTGTTTTTT. This codes for CSVAGTASNEKLFF.

Many counts were recorded for this clone. At one end, the junction sequence differs from germline, possibly due to a read error. This chain links TRBV18 with TRBJ2-7, with a weak D call TRBD1 (7 bases). CDR3 length equals 14 residues. Looked up from germline, CDR1 is KGHSH and CDR2 is LQKENI. The CDR3 nucleotides are TGTGCCAGCTCACCGACAGGGAGGCCCCACGAGCGGTACTTC. Protein: CASSPTGRPHERYF.

This clone was detected many times. The chain employs TRBV3-1 and TRBJ2-7; 10 bases match TRBD1. V was pared by 4 bases and J by 0 bases, with 0 bases of the junction left unmatched. Germline CDR1 LGHDT, CDR2 YNNKEL (reference sequence). The CDR3 sequence is 14 residues long. Here the CDR3 reads CASSRQGASYEQYF. The CDR3, as DNA: TGTGCCAGCAGCCGACAGGGGGCCTCCTACGAGCAGTACTTC.

This clone was seen only once. The chain has TRBV11-1 and TRBJ2-1, with 7 nucleotides matching TRBD2. With 8 bases clipped from V and 2 bases from J, the junction kept 12 bases outside the gene matches. This CDR3 is built from 16 residues. Germline V gene sequence: CDR1 SGHAT, CDR2 FQDESV (reference sequence). As DNA, the CDR3 is TGTGCCAGCGGGGGAGGGCGGGAAAGGACCTACAATGAGCAGTTCTTC. Protein product: CASGGGRERTYNEQFF. Based on the CDR3 plus reference TRBV11-1 and TRBJ2-1, the full variable domain is EAEVAQSPRYKITEKSQAVAFWCDPISGHATLYWYRQILGQGPELLVQFQDESVVDDSQLPKDRFSAERLKGVDSTLKIQPAELGDSAMYLCASGGGRERTYNEQFFGPGTRLTVL.

In its sample, this clone ranks as medium-sized. This sequence joins TRBV5-6 and TRBJ1-2; D is undetermined. Trimming removed 7 bases from V and 5 bases from J, with 24 bases in between. This CDR3 region has 16 residues. CDR1 is SGHDT and CDR2 is YYEEEE in the germline V gene. The CDR3 region has the DNA TGTGCCAGCTCCATTACCGGGTACCTCTTATATTATGGCTACACCTTC. It specifies CASSITGYLLYYGYTF.

At least ten counts were recorded for this clone. The V gene is TRBV6-4, the J gene TRBJ2-7, with no clear D. The CDR3 is 14 residues long. Germline CDR1 reads MRHNA; CDR2 reads SNTAGT. Between the trimmed V and J ends, which lost 2 bases and 1 base, there was a span of 9 bases. The CDR3 bases are TGTGCCAGCAGTGACATTCGGATATCCTACGAGCAGTACTTC. Translating gives CASSDIRISYEQYF.

This clone was seen repeatedly, ten times or more. The V gene is TRBV12-3 or TRBV12-4, the J gene TRBJ1-3; D gene ambiguous. Deletions cut 10 bases from V and 0 bases from J, with 13 bases between. This CDR3 spans 14 amino acids. The CDR3 DNA is TGTGCCACCCTTGAGTTCTACTCTGGAAACACCATATATTTT. This sequence encodes CATLEFYSGNTIYF.

This clone was seen repeatedly, ten times or more. This chain joins TRBV14 and TRBJ1-2; D remains ambiguous. Trimming removed 1 base at V and 2 bases at J, with 5 bases between. CDR3 length: 13 amino acids. CDR1 SGHDN and CDR2 FVKESK come from the germline V gene. This CDR3 is CASSQVENYGYTF. CDR3 bases: TGTGCCAGCAGCCAAGTAGAAAACTATGGCTACACCTTC.

This clone has only one observation. One junction end disagrees with the germline gene, perhaps due to a read error. This chain joins TRBV20-1 and TRBJ2-1, with D perhaps TRBD1 or TRBD2 (5 bases each). This CDR3 spans 16 amino acids. Germline V gene sequence: CDR1 DFQATT, CDR2 SNEGSKA (reference sequence). CDR3: CCAIAWGSESRNEQFF. CDR3 nucleotides: TGCTGTGCTATAGCTTGGGGGTCTGAGTCCCGGAATGAGCAGTTCTTC.

This clone counts as medium-sized. The chain joins TRBV18 to TRBJ2-7, with 7 nucleotides matching TRBD2. The CDR3 length is 15 residues. Germline assignment: CDR1 KGHSH and CDR2 LQKENI. After removal of 2 bases from V and 2 bases from J, the junction contained 6 bases not matched to a gene. CDR3 sequence (DNA): TGTGCCAGCTCACCAAGCGGGACTTACACCTACGAGCAGTACTTC. This gives the protein CASSPSGTYTYEQYF.

There are a few counts of this clone. With a much larger clone just one base away, this may be a read error. This chain uses TRBV19 with TRBJ2-5; TRBD2 matches at 11 bases. The CDR3 totals 14 residues. J lost 7 bases, V lost 7 bases, and 8 bases had no gene match. From germline, CDR1 is LNHDA and CDR2 SQIVND (reference sequence). CDR3 bases: TGTGCCAGTACCAAACTAGCGGGAGAAGGGACCCAGTACTTC. Residues: CASTKLAGEGTQYF.

This clone appeared many times. CDR3 in amino acids: CSVDQKYGYTF. CDR3 coding DNA: TGCAGCGTTGATCAGAAATATGGCTACACCTTC. The genes are TRBV29-1 and TRBJ1-2; D is unresolved. Between the trimmed V and J ends, which lost 3 bases and 5 bases, there was a span of 7 bases. This CDR3 is built from 11 residues. Per the germline V gene, CDR1 is SQVTM and CDR2 is ANQGSEA.

The DNA for the CDR3 is TGTGCCAGCAGCGGGACCAGGACAGGGTTTGGCTACACCTTC. Its protein product is CASSGTRTGFGYTF. The chain recombines TRBV3-1 with TRBJ1-2, with 8 bases that match TRBD1. Germline values: CDR1 LGHDT, CDR2 YNNKEL (reference sequence). The CDR3 loop spans 14 amino acids. Trimming at V came to 5 bases and at J to 7 bases, leaving 9 bases not matched to a gene.

This clone was counted a few times. The CDR3 does not close with the conserved phenylalanine or tryptophan, likely indicating a read error. The V gene is TRBV24-1, the J gene TRBJ2-3, with D tentatively TRBD1 (5 bases). Trimming removed 9 bases from V and 1 base from J, with 19 bases in between. CDR3 length equals 16 residues. Germline V gives CDR1 KGHDR, CDR2 SFDVKD. CDR3 sequence reads: CATEAAGTGCTDTQYI. DNA for the CDR3: TGTGCCACCGAGGCCGCCGGTACAGGATGCACAGATACGCAGTATATT.

The CDR3 spells CASSPSRLPIEQYF. Here the CDR3 DNA reads TGTGCCAGCAGCCCGAGTCGGTTACCCATCGAGCAGTACTTC. V gene TRBV7-6 combines with J gene TRBJ2-7, with no clear D. V dropped 5 bases and J dropped 6 bases, with 17 bases sitting between them. Germline V gene data show CDR1 as SGHVS and CDR2 as FNYEAQ. The CDR3 spans 14 residues. The entire variable domain, with the rest obtained from reference TRBV7-6 and TRBJ2-7, is as follows: GAGVSQSPRYKVTKRGQDVALRCDPISGHVSLYWYRQALGQGPEFLTYFNYEAQQDKSGLPNDRFSAERPEGSISTLTIQRTEQRDSAMYRCASSPSRLPIEQYFGPGTRLTVT.

The chain recombines TRBV5-1 with TRBJ2-6; perhaps TRBD2 as D (6 bases). Trimming removed 7 bases at V and 2 bases at J, with 16 bases between. Germline assignment: CDR1 SGHRS and CDR2 YFSETQ. CDR3 length: 16 amino acids. The CDR3 coding sequence is TGCGCCAGCTTCGTCGGGGGATTTGCTGGGGCCAACGTCCTGACTTTC. As protein: CASFVGGFAGANVLTF.

The chain links TRBV20-1 to TRBJ2-7, with 9 positions matching TRBD2. CDR3 length: 14 residues. J lost 7 bases, V lost 1 base, and 8 bases had no gene match. Germline V gene lookup returns CDR1 DFQATT and CDR2 SNEGSKA (reference sequence). The CDR3 loop is CSARGRTSEVEQYF. The CDR3, as DNA: TGCAGTGCTAGAGGGAGGACTAGCGAAGTAGAGCAGTACTTC.

With respect to this clone: Germline and junction disagree at one end, which may indicate a read error. The chain joins TRBV7-8 to TRBJ1-5, with TRBD1 matching over 7 bases. The CDR3 contains 16 residues. CDR1 SGHVS and CDR2 FQNEAQ come from the germline V gene. The CDR3 DNA is TGTGCCCGCAGCTTAGATGGGACAGAGACGCGGCAGCCCCAGCATTTT. Protein sequence: CARSLDGTETRQPQHF. The full variable domain, in which reference TRBV7-8 and TRBJ1-5 provide the parts outside the CDR3, is GAGVSQSPRYKVAKRGQDVALRCDPISGHVSLFWYQQALGQGPEFLTYFQNEAQLDKSGLPSDRFFAERPEGSVSTLKIQRTQQEDSAVYLCARSLDGTETRQPQHFGDGTRLSIL.

This clone showed up just once. This chain joins TRBV5-1 and TRBJ1-3; TRBD1 agrees at 7 bases. J gave up 4 bases and V 0 bases, and 4 bases lay outside the gene matches. There are 15 residues in the CDR3. The germline CDR1 and CDR2 sequences are SGHRS and YFSETQ. CDR3 sequence: CASSLEGAVGNTIYF. The DNA of the CDR3 is TGCGCCAGCAGCTTGGAGGGGGCTGTGGGAAACACCATATATTTT.

This clone occurred many times. V is TRBV12-3 or TRBV12-4 and J is TRBJ1-1; a weak D match, TRBD1 (5 bases). The CDR3 length is 13 residues. V gave up 8 bases and J gave up 5 bases, with 15 bases separating them. CDR3 protein: CASQAGGGTEAFF. The CDR3 bases are TGTGCCAGCCAAGCCGGGGGGGGAACTGAAGCTTTCTTT.

Concerning this clone: One end of the junction is discordant with germline, which a read error may explain. The rearrangement links TRBV28 to TRBJ2-3; D may be TRBD2 (6 bases). The germline V gene has CDR1 MDHEN and CDR2 SYDVKM. The CDR3 sequence is 15 residues long. DNA for the CDR3: TGTGCCAGCAGTTTATCGGGGGAAACCACAGATACGCAGTCTTTT. It translates to CASSLSGETTDTQSF.

This clone is deemed medium-sized. The chain has TRBV6-2 or TRBV6-3 and TRBJ2-3; maybe TRBD2 (5 bases). Trimming removed 4 bases at V and 5 bases at J, with 10 bases between. Germline V gene lookup returns CDR1 MNHEY and CDR2 SVGEGT. CDR3 length: 13 amino acids. The chain's CDR3 is CASSSREQDTQYF. DNA for the CDR3: TGTGCCAGCAGTTCGAGGGAGCAAGATACGCAGTATTTT.

The rearrangement uses TRBV6-1 and TRBJ1-1; D gene unclear. CDR3 length equals 14 residues. CDR1 MNHNS and CDR2 SASEGT come from the germline V gene. Trimming took 8 bases from V and 6 from J, leaving 19 bases between them. The CDR3 nucleotides are TGTGCCAGCGGATTGCACACATCTGGCGCTGAAGCTTTCTTT. Protein: CASGLHTSGAEAFF.

The genes are TRBV19 and TRBJ1-4, with D perhaps TRBD1 (5 bases). The CDR3 loop spans 15 amino acids. The germline V gene encodes CDR1 LNHDA and CDR2 SQIVND (reference sequence). V lost 4 bases to trimming and J lost 8 bases, with 17 bases between them. The CDR3 bases are TGTGCCAGTAGTAGGGCCCGTACAGGCGGAGAAAAACTGTTTTTT. Protein sequence: CASSRARTGGEKLFF. Drawing the rest from reference TRBV19 and TRBJ1-4, the complete variable domain is DGGITQSPKYLFRKEGQNVTLSCEQNLNHDAMYWYRQDPGQGLRLIYYSQIVNDFQKGDIAEGYSVSREKKESFPLTVTSAQKNPTAFYLCASSRARTGGEKLFFGSGTQLSVL.

This clone was seen many times. The chain has TRBV12-3 or TRBV12-4 and TRBJ1-2; 10 bases align to TRBD1. The CDR3 has 15 residues. Trimming took 6 bases from V and 4 from J; bases not matched to a gene: 8. CDR3 sequence: CASSPVTGGLYGYTF. DNA for the CDR3: TGTGCCAGCAGCCCCGTGACAGGGGGCCTCTATGGCTACACCTTC.

This chain links TRBV7-8 with TRBJ2-5; D is possibly TRBD2 (5 bases). The CDR3 totals 17 residues. V was trimmed by 5 bases and J by 5 bases, leaving 24 bases between them. Germline V gene sequence: CDR1 SGHVS, CDR2 FQNEAQ. The CDR3 nucleotides read TGTGCCAGCAGCCCTAACGGGGTGGCCAGACCCCATGAGACCCAGTACTTC. Translation gives CASSPNGVARPHETQYF.

This clone was observed at least ten times. V usage is TRBV28 and J usage is TRBJ1-5; 10 bases line up with TRBD1. The CDR3 spans 14 residues. Per germline, CDR1 MDHEN and CDR2 SYDVKM. J gave up 4 bases and V 6 bases, and 3 bases lay outside the gene matches. Written as DNA, the CDR3 is TGTGCCAGCAGCCCGGACAGGGGGAATCAGCCCCAGCATTTT. It translates to CASSPDRGNQPQHF. The full variable domain, with the rest looked up from reference TRBV28 and TRBJ1-5, is DVKVTQSSRYLVKRTGEKVFLECVQDMDHENMFWYRQDPGLGLRLIYFSYDVKMKEKGDIPEGYSVSREKKERFSLILESASTNQTSMYLCASSPDRGNQPQHFGDGTRLSIL.

This clone was observed a few times. V gene TRBV19 combines with J gene TRBJ1-5, with D possibly TRBD1 on 6 matching bases. Germline lookup yields CDR1 LNHDA and CDR2 SQIVND (reference sequence). The CDR3 spans 13 residues. V lost 6 bases and J 4 bases, leaving 10 bases between the germline ends. The DNA of the CDR3 is TGTGCCAGTAGGGACAGCCCTAATCAGCCCCAGCATTTT. Protein sequence: CASRDSPNQPQHF.